This TCR beta chain stems from a study of blood T cell repertoires in COVID-19. Overall study: Researchers got acute and convalescent COVID-19 samples from the United States, Italy and Spain.

The repertoire was sequenced with immunoSEQ multiplex PCR; TCRdb's copy has only in-frame clones and lacks some. The table includes about 180,000 clones, roughly 88% detected once. The CDR3 is 13 residues long. In germline, CDR1 is SGHVS, CDR2 FQNEAQ. The germline V and J ends were trimmed by 4 bases and 3 bases, with 8 bases remaining between them. Sequenced sample: peripheral blood. The chain employs TRBV7-8 and TRBJ2-3; D is uncertain. This sequence originates from a woman in her twenties or thirties with acute or convalescent COVID-19. The CDR3 reads CASSSPQTDTQYF. In DNA, the CDR3 is TGTGCCAGCAGCTCCCCCCAAACAGATACGCAGTATTTT.